A single sample gave rise to the 20 T cell receptor beta chains below, sequenced in a study of blood T cell repertoires in COVID-19. Repertoires were generated with immunoSEQ multiplex PCR, while TCRdb's copy carries only in-frame clones and drops some. The sample has about 250,000 clones; approximately 90% are singletons. Material for sequencing was peripheral blood. The receptors here all came from a young woman with COVID-19, enrolled during active disease.

This rearrangement joins TRBV4-1 to TRBJ2-1, with 15 bases that match TRBD2. CDR3 length: 16 amino acids. J gave up 12 bases and V 0 bases, and 6 bases lay outside the gene matches. Germline V gene lookup returns CDR1 MGHRA and CDR2 YSYEKL. CDR3 DNA sequence: TGCGCCAGCAGCCAAGAGGGACTAGCGGGAGGATTAGGGCAGTTCTTC. Translated: CASSQEGLAGGLGQFF.

The CDR3 protein is CASRRTDATNEKLFF. CDR3 coding DNA: TGTGCCAGTAGGAGGACAGATGCAACTAATGAAAAACTGTTTTTT. The V call is TRBV19, the J call TRBJ1-4; D perhaps matches TRBD1 (6 bases). This CDR3 is built from 15 residues. CDR1 is LNHDA and CDR2 is SQIVND in the germline V gene (reference sequence). Trimming left V 6 bases short and J 0 bases short, with 11 bases between.

This chain connects TRBV2 to TRBJ1-1, with a tentative D call TRBD1 (5 bases). The CDR3 covers 15 residues. Trimming took off 5 bases at V and 0 bases at J, with 13 bases between the two ends. The V gene's germline CDR1 is SNHLY and CDR2 FYNNEI. CDR3 sequence (DNA): TGTGCCAGCAGTCGTAAGGCAGGGATGAACACTGAAGCTTTCTTT. This sequence encodes CASSRKAGMNTEAFF.

This chain links TRBV12-5 with TRBJ2-1, with 7 bases identical to TRBD2. Trimming at V came to 0 bases and at J to 3 bases, leaving 5 bases not matched to a gene. CDR3 length: 16 residues. CDR1 and CDR2 (germline): LGHNT, FRNRAP. The CDR3 sequence is CASGLVRLADYNEQFF. The CDR3 nucleotides are TGTGCTAGTGGTTTGGTACGGCTAGCGGACTACAATGAGCAGTTCTTC.

The J gene is TRBJ2-5, the V gene TRBV4-3, with D unclear. The germline V and J ends were trimmed by 0 bases and 5 bases, with 10 bases remaining between them. Germline V gene data show CDR1 as LGHNA and CDR2 as YSLEER. This CDR3 has 14 residues. The CDR3 DNA reads as TGCGCCAGCAGCCAAGATAGCCTCTTGGAGACCCAGTACTTC. This codes for CASSQDSLLETQYF.

The chain uses TRBV3-1 (or the pseudogene TRBV3-2) and TRBJ2-5; the D is unclear. Trimming stripped 2 bases from V and 2 bases from J, with 3 bases between. CDR1 is LGHDT, CDR2 YNNKEL, per germline (reference sequence). The CDR3 contains 12 residues. The CDR3 loop is CASSQLQETQYF. The CDR3, as DNA: TGTGCCAGCAGCCAATTACAAGAGACCCAGTACTTC.

The count of this clone is one. V is TRBV5-1 and J is TRBJ2-1; D might be TRBD1 (5 bases). The germline CDR1 and CDR2 sequences are SGHRS and YFSETQ. The CDR3 consists of 15 residues. The V and J ends lost 1 base and 1 base respectively, with 9 bases between them. The CDR3 region is CASSLNQGSYNEQFF. CDR3 sequence (DNA): TGCGCCAGCAGCTTGAACCAGGGTTCCTACAATGAGCAGTTCTTC.

This rearrangement joins TRBV10-3 to TRBJ2-1, with 9 nucleotides matching TRBD1. V was clipped by 6 bases and J by 7 bases; unmatched bases: 7. Germline loops: CDR1 ENHRY, CDR2 SYGVKD. CDR3 length: 14 residues. The CDR3 here is CAISPGQGKNEQFF. The CDR3 bases are TGTGCCATCAGCCCGGGACAGGGTAAAAATGAGCAGTTCTTC.

The rearrangement uses TRBV27 and TRBJ2-1; possible D gene TRBD2, 5 bases. The CDR3 is 13 amino acids. Germline V gene lookup returns CDR1 MNHEY and CDR2 SMNVEV (reference sequence). V shed 5 bases and J shed 7 bases, with 12 bases lying between them. CDR3 sequence reads: CASSAPPGNEQFF. DNA for the CDR3: TGTGCCAGCAGTGCCCCCCCGGGGAATGAGCAGTTCTTC.

In this sample, this clone turned up a few times. The CDR3 sequence: CAHGQGRFEQFF. In nucleotides, the CDR3 is TGTGCCCACGGACAGGGAAGGTTTGAGCAGTTCTTC. This sequence joins TRBV30 and TRBJ2-1; 8 nucleotides align to TRBD1. There are 12 residues in the CDR3. J was trimmed by 9 bases and V by 8 bases; bases with no gene match: 9. Germline CDR1 GTSNPN, CDR2 SVGIG (reference sequence).

The genes are TRBV7-2 and TRBJ2-3, with 12 bases fitting TRBD2. V lost 0 bases, J lost 5 bases, and 9 bases stayed unmatched. This CDR3 is built from 18 residues. Germline V lookup: CDR1 SGHTA, CDR2 FQGNSA. In DNA, the CDR3 is TGTGCCAGCAGCTTAGCGCCCCGGGCTAGCGGGAGGGGAGATACGCAGTATTTT. As protein: CASSLAPRASGRGDTQYF.

This CDR3 reads CASSPIGAGNTIYF. The CDR3 DNA follows: TGTGCCAGCAGCCCGATCGGGGCTGGAAACACCATATATTTT. This chain joins TRBV11-2 and TRBJ1-3; D unresolved. Germline loops: CDR1 SGHAT, CDR2 FQNNGV. The CDR3 sequence is 14 residues long. Trimming took 5 bases from V and 2 from J, leaving 10 bases between them.

CDR3 nucleotide sequence: TGTGCCAGCGGAAAACAGGGGGCCGATGAAAAACTGTTTTTT. Translated: CASGKQGADEKLFF. This chain uses TRBV19 with TRBJ1-4; TRBD1 matches at 9 bases. The length of the CDR3 is 14 residues. CDR1 is LNHDA and CDR2 is SQIVND in the germline V gene (reference sequence). The V segment lost 9 bases and the J segment 6 bases; nucleotides outside the gene matches: 8.

The chain has TRBV27 and TRBJ2-3; 7 bases map to TRBD2. The CDR3 contains 17 residues. Per the germline V gene, CDR1 is MNHEY and CDR2 is SMNVEV (reference sequence). Trimming at V came to 0 bases and at J to 2 bases, leaving 8 bases not matched to a gene. The CDR3 DNA sequence: TGTGCCAGCAGTTTATCTGCGACTAGCAGATCCACAGATACGCAGTATTTT. This encodes CASSLSATSRSTDTQYF.

The chain joins TRBV28 to TRBJ2-3; 7 positions agree with TRBD1. Germline CDR1 reads MDHEN; CDR2 reads SYDVKM. Trimming cost V 5 bases and J 2 bases; bases outside gene matches: 7. This CDR3 has 15 residues. The CDR3 here is CASSNDREPTDTQYF. CDR3 coding DNA: TGTGCCAGCAGTAACGACAGGGAGCCCACAGATACGCAGTATTTT.

The V call is TRBV11-2, the J call TRBJ2-1, with TRBD2 matching 7 bases. The CDR3 has 16 residues. V was clipped by 3 bases and J by 4 bases; unmatched bases: 9. CDR1 SGHAT and CDR2 FQNNGV come from the germline V gene. The CDR3 nucleotides are TGTGCCAGCAGCTTCCGGCGGGAGCAACGGTACAATGAGCAGTTCTTC. The encoded protein is CASSFRREQRYNEQFF.

This clone was detected once. The chain has TRBV6-2 or TRBV6-3 and TRBJ1-2; D is undetermined. The V end lost 2 bases, the J end lost 6 bases, and 7 bases lay between the germline ends. Looked up from germline, CDR1 is MNHEY and CDR2 is SVGEGT. The CDR3 length is 12 residues. The CDR3 sequence is CASSYGRDGYTF. The DNA of the CDR3 is TGTGCCAGCAGTTACGGGCGAGATGGCTACACCTTC.

V and J are TRBV15 and TRBJ2-7; TRBD2 aligns across 11 bases. J lost 7 bases, V lost 0 bases, and 11 bases had no gene match. Germline values: CDR1 LNHNV, CDR2 YYDKDF (reference sequence). The CDR3 covers 17 residues. DNA of the CDR3: TGTGCCACCAGCAGAGATCTCTCTGCTAGCGGGAGGTGGGAGCAGTACGTC. Encoded protein: CATSRDLSASGRWEQYV.

This clone has just one count. The chain recombines TRBV2 with TRBJ2-7; a possible D gene is TRBD2 (5 bases). The CDR3 has 12 amino acids. V dropped 8 bases and J dropped 12 bases, with 20 bases sitting between them. CDR1 is SNHLY, CDR2 FYNNEI, per germline. The CDR3 spells CASGRDLWVLYF. The CDR3 DNA is TGTGCCAGCGGGAGAGACCTGTGGGTCCTGTACTTC.

This chain connects TRBV28 to TRBJ1-1; no reliable D call. V shed 4 bases and J shed 0 bases, with 18 bases lying between them. Germline V CDR1 and CDR2: MDHEN, SYDVKM. The CDR3 runs to 17 residues. In DNA, the CDR3 is TGTGCCAGCAGTTCAACTATCCGGGGATTCATGAACACTGAAGCTTTCTTT. This sequence encodes CASSSTIRGFMNTEAFF.